The 30 T cell receptor beta chains presented below share a single source sample, sequenced in a study of blood T cell repertoires in COVID-19. Only in-frame clones appear in the TCRdb table, and some are missing; sequencing was by immunoSEQ multiplex PCR. The profile shows 250,000 to 350,000 clones, around 89% of them singletons. Sequenced sample: peripheral blood. The receptors were sampled from a woman aged 50 to 60 with COVID-19, enrolled during active disease.

The V call is TRBV12-3 or TRBV12-4, the J call TRBJ2-2; D possibly corresponds to TRBD1 (5 bases). V was pared by 5 bases and J by 2 bases, with 6 bases between. This CDR3 has 13 amino acids. CDR3 bases: TGTGCCAGCAGTGACAGAAACACCGGGGAGCTGTTTTTT. This codes for CASSDRNTGELFF.

V is TRBV13 and J is TRBJ2-4; no clear D. This CDR3 comprises 13 residues. CDR1 PRHDT and CDR2 FYEKMQ come from the germline V gene (reference sequence). V shed 4 bases and J shed 1 base, with 5 bases lying between them. The CDR3 here is CASSSVAKNIQYF. As DNA, the CDR3 is TGTGCCAGCAGCTCTGTGGCCAAAAACATTCAGTACTTC.

The chain combines TRBV19 with TRBJ1-1, with D possibly being TRBD1 (5 bases). The CDR3 contains 13 residues. Germline CDR1 is LNHDA and CDR2 is SQIVND (reference sequence). The V gene lost 6 bases and the J gene lost 4 bases, with 12 bases spanning the gap. CDR3 in DNA: TGTGCCAGTAGCTGGGGGGGTAGCACTGAAGCTTTCTTT. It translates to CASSWGGSTEAFF.

This rearrangement joins TRBV6-5 to TRBJ1-1; D remains unclear. The CDR3 sequence is 12 residues long. V lost 5 bases and J lost 5, with 9 bases in between. Germline V CDR1 and CDR2: MNHEY, SVGAGI. In DNA form, the CDR3 reads TGTGCCAGCAGTCGAGGAAGAACTGAAGCTTTCTTT. Its translation: CASSRGRTEAFF.

DNA for the CDR3: TGTGCCAGCAGCCCGGGCTTCGGAGGCACTAATGAAAAACTGTTTTTT. It yields the protein CASSPGFGGTNEKLFF. The chain employs TRBV5-6 and TRBJ1-4; D unresolved. The germline gives CDR1 SGHDT, CDR2 YYEEEE. The CDR3 totals 16 residues. Between the trimmed V and J ends, which lost 4 bases and 2 bases, there was a span of 15 bases.

This clone has only one observation. The chain couples TRBV6-6 to TRBJ1-2, with a weak D call TRBD1 (6 bases). The V gene lost 0 bases and the J gene lost 1 base, with 12 bases spanning the gap. This CDR3 has 16 amino acids. The germline V gene has CDR1 MNHNY and CDR2 SVGAGI (reference sequence). The CDR3 nucleotides read TGTGCCAGCAGTTACTCGCTGGCAGGGGTTAACTATGGCTACACCTTC. Protein sequence: CASSYSLAGVNYGYTF.

The chain couples TRBV30 to TRBJ2-3; 12 bases fit TRBD2. Germline-derived CDR1 and CDR2 are GTSNPN and SVGIG (reference sequence). The CDR3 contains 24 residues. The junction had 33 bases not matched to a gene; V was cut back by 3 bases and J by 5 bases. The CDR3 nucleotides are TGTGCCTGGAGGACGGGACACGTTTTCTCATTTATGTGGACTAGCGGGATCAGTGAAGATACGCAGTATTTT. Translated: CAWRTGHVFSFMWTSGISEDTQYF.

The chain has TRBV7-9 and TRBJ1-1; no clear D. V shed 1 base and J shed 11 bases, with 20 bases lying between them. This CDR3 has 15 residues. Germline CDR1 reads SEHNR; CDR2 reads FQNEAQ (reference sequence). The CDR3 DNA is TGTGCCAGCAGCTTAGTTAAGGAGGGCTCCCTGTTGGCTTTCTTT. Protein: CASSLVKEGSLLAFF. Drawing the rest from reference TRBV7-9 and TRBJ1-1, the complete variable domain is DTGVSQNPRHKITKRGQNVTFRCDPISEHNRLYWYRQTLGQGPEFLTYFQNEAQLEKSRLLSDRFSAERPKGSFSTLEIQRTEQGDSAMYLCASSLVKEGSLLAFFGQGTRLTVV.

The chain recombines TRBV24-1 with TRBJ2-5; maybe TRBD2 (5 bases). The CDR3 spans 13 residues. Trimming removed 1 base at V and 5 bases at J, with 7 bases between. The germline V gene has CDR1 KGHDR and CDR2 SFDVKD. CDR3: CATSDLAVETQYF. CDR3 nucleotide sequence: TGTGCCACCAGTGATTTAGCGGTGGAGACCCAGTACTTC.

This clone was counted once. This chain joins TRBV24-1 and TRBJ2-1, with D possibly being TRBD1 (5 bases). From germline, CDR1 is KGHDR and CDR2 SFDVKD. The CDR3 covers 11 residues. V shed 9 bases and J shed 6 bases, with 8 bases lying between them. CDR3 coding DNA: TGTGCCACCGCAGGGTTCAATGAGCAGTTCTTC. Translation: CATAGFNEQFF.

CDR3 DNA: TGTGCCAGCAGCTATGTTGCGGGGACTCCTTACGAGCAGTACTTC. It translates to CASSYVAGTPYEQYF. The V gene is TRBV11-2, the J gene TRBJ2-7, with D maybe TRBD2 (6 bases). Germline V CDR1 and CDR2: SGHAT, FQNNGV. Trimming stripped 4 bases from V and 4 bases from J, with 17 bases between. The CDR3 loop spans 15 amino acids.

The chain has TRBV27 and TRBJ2-2; 12 nucleotides agree with TRBD1. Germline V lookup: CDR1 MNHEY, CDR2 SMNVEV (reference sequence). CDR3 size: 17 residues. The trim removed 2 bases at V and 5 bases at J, leaving 6 bases unmatched. Here the CDR3 reads CASSLVGTGGGTGELFF. In DNA, the CDR3 is TGTGCCAGCAGTTTAGTTGGGACAGGGGGCGGAACCGGGGAGCTGTTTTTT.

This chain connects TRBV18 to TRBJ1-2; tentatively, D is TRBD1 (6 bases). The CDR3 is made up of 15 amino acids. Germline V CDR1 and CDR2: KGHSH, LQKENI. V lost 3 bases and J 2 bases, leaving 13 bases between the germline ends. The CDR3 region has the DNA TGTGCCAGCTCACCCAGGGGAACCAAAAACTATGGCTACACCTTC. Translated, it gives CASSPRGTKNYGYTF.

V gene TRBV29-1 combines with J gene TRBJ1-1; D gene uncertain. CDR3 length: 14 amino acids. V shed 0 bases and J shed 2 bases, with 10 bases lying between them. From germline, CDR1 is SQVTM and CDR2 ANQGSEA. CDR3 nucleotide sequence: TGCAGCGTTGAAGATGCGGCAGCCAACACTGAAGCTTTCTTT. Its translation: CSVEDAAANTEAFF.

This sequence joins TRBV3-1 (or the pseudogene TRBV3-2) and TRBJ2-1; D remains unclear. This CDR3 has 12 amino acids. Germline V CDR1 and CDR2: LGHDT, YNNKEL (reference sequence). Trimming took off 2 bases at V and 9 bases at J, with 8 bases between the two ends. CDR3 DNA: TGTGCCAGCAGCCAAAGCTACGGTGAGCAGTTCTTC. It translates to CASSQSYGEQFF.

The chain employs TRBV5-5 and TRBJ1-2; 8 nucleotides agree with TRBD1. The CDR3 runs to 14 residues. V lost 0 bases and J lost 6; bases outside the gene matches: 4. Germline CDR1 reads SGHKS; CDR2 reads YYEKEE (reference sequence). The CDR3 reads CASSLASGGDGYTF. The CDR3 coding sequence is TGTGCCAGCAGCTTGGCGTCAGGGGGCGATGGCTACACCTTC.

The CDR3 region has the DNA TGTGCCACCAGTGGAGGAGGGAGACCGAACACCGGGGAGCTGTTTTTT. This translates into CATSGGGRPNTGELFF. This chain joins TRBV24-1 and TRBJ2-2, with D perhaps TRBD2 (6 bases). The CDR3 contains 16 residues. With 5 bases removed from V and 0 bases from J, the gap between germline ends came to 12 bases. The V gene's germline CDR1 is KGHDR and CDR2 SFDVKD.

The chain combines TRBV28 with TRBJ2-7; 8 nucleotides agree with TRBD1. The germline V gene has CDR1 MDHEN and CDR2 SYDVKM. Losses at the gene ends were 4 bases for V and 4 bases for J; bases not matched to a gene: 9. The CDR3 extends over 15 amino acids. As DNA, the CDR3 is TGTGCCAGCAGTTCCCTCGGACAGGGTTCGTACGAGCAGTACTTC. Translating it yields CASSSLGQGSYEQYF.

J is TRBJ2-3 and V is TRBV5-6, with a weak D call TRBD2 (5 bases). Trimming pared 0 bases from V and 9 bases from J, leaving 8 bases between. The CDR3 length is 12 residues. The germline V gene encodes CDR1 SGHDT and CDR2 YYEEEE. CDR3 nucleotide sequence: TGTGCCAGCAGCTTGGGAGCGGCAACGCAGTATTTT. Its translation is CASSLGAATQYF.

V and J are TRBV7-9 and TRBJ1-2; 7 bases match TRBD1. Trimming at V came to 6 bases and at J to 4 bases, leaving 5 bases not matched to a gene. CDR1 is SEHNR, CDR2 FQNEAQ, per germline (reference sequence). The CDR3 runs to 13 residues. CDR3 in amino acids: CASSIGQVYGYTF. The CDR3 DNA follows: TGTGCCAGCAGTATCGGACAGGTCTATGGCTACACCTTC.

This clone was seen a few times. The rearrangement links TRBV24-1 to TRBJ1-2; 9 bases match TRBD1. Trimming cost V 3 bases and J 6 bases; bases outside gene matches: 1. Per germline, CDR1 KGHDR and CDR2 SFDVKD. This CDR3 comprises 13 residues. The CDR3: CATSDRTGDGYTF. The CDR3 region has the DNA TGTGCCACCAGTGATCGGACAGGGGATGGCTACACCTTC.

The V call is TRBV5-5, the J call TRBJ1-2; D remains ambiguous. V was cut by 2 bases and J by 2 bases, with 7 bases left in between. This CDR3 has 13 residues. The germline V gene encodes CDR1 SGHKS and CDR2 YYEKEE (reference sequence). Here the CDR3 DNA reads TGTGCCAGCAGCTTCCGGGTCAACTATGGCTACACCTTC. Translated: CASSFRVNYGYTF.

The chain has TRBV6-5 and TRBJ2-6; TRBD1 aligns across 7 bases. CDR1 MNHEY and CDR2 SVGAGI come from the germline V gene. V dropped 6 bases and J dropped 2; count of bases not matched to a gene: 4. The CDR3 length is 15 residues. CDR3 DNA sequence: TGTGCCAGCAGCAGCGACAGGGCTGGGGCCAACGTCCTGACTTTC. This gives the protein CASSSDRAGANVLTF.

This chain joins TRBV5-1 and TRBJ2-7, with 8 positions matching TRBD1. The CDR3 loop spans 15 amino acids. CDR1 and CDR2 (germline): SGHRS, YFSETQ. V shed 2 bases, J shed 5 bases, and the junction held 9 bases outside the gene matches. The CDR3 region has the DNA TGCGCCAGCAGCTTTACAGGGGGTGGCAATCACGAGCAGTACTTC. It translates to CASSFTGGGNHEQYF.

The CDR3 sequence: CAISWTSGSTDTQYF. The CDR3 nucleotides are TGTGCCATCAGTTGGACTAGCGGGAGCACAGATACGCAGTATTTT. The chain links TRBV10-3 to TRBJ2-3, with 11 nucleotides matching TRBD2. The CDR3 is 15 residues long. The germline V gene has CDR1 ENHRY and CDR2 SYGVKD. V shed 5 bases and J 0 bases; nucleotides not matched to a gene: 1.

This clone was observed a handful of times. The chain combines TRBV7-9 with TRBJ1-1; D gene uncertain. The ends were cut back, 5 bases at V and 3 bases at J, with 13 bases in the middle. Germline CDR1 is SEHNR and CDR2 is FQNEAQ (reference sequence). This CDR3 is 14 amino acids long. CDR3 loop: CASSLREEYTEAFF. CDR3 DNA: TGTGCCAGCAGCCTTCGGGAAGAATACACTGAAGCTTTCTTT.

This clone was detected only once. The rearrangement links TRBV19 to TRBJ2-7; 8 nucleotides align to TRBD1. Germline-derived CDR1 and CDR2 are LNHDA and SQIVND (reference sequence). Trimming cost V 2 bases and J 3 bases; bases outside gene matches: 6. The CDR3 has 15 amino acids. The CDR3 loop reads CASSIPDRGHYEQYF. CDR3 nucleotide sequence: TGTGCCAGTAGTATACCTGACAGGGGTCACTACGAGCAGTACTTC.

J is TRBJ1-2 and V is TRBV27, with 8 nucleotides matching TRBD1. CDR1 is MNHEY and CDR2 is SMNVEV in the germline V gene (reference sequence). There are 15 residues in the CDR3. V lost 6 bases, J lost 7 bases, and 13 bases stayed unmatched. The CDR3 sequence is CASSTIPQGVGGYTF. The CDR3 nucleotides are TGTGCCAGCAGCACCATCCCACAGGGGGTGGGTGGCTACACCTTC.

The chain's CDR3 is CASSLAKGTGGATNEKLFF. CDR3 DNA: TGTGCCAGCAGCTTAGCGAAGGGGACAGGGGGCGCGACTAATGAAAAACTGTTTTTT. V gene TRBV7-9 combines with J gene TRBJ1-4; 12 positions agree with TRBD1. J lost 2 bases, V lost 0 bases, and 7 bases had no gene match. Germline CDR1 SEHNR, CDR2 FQNEAQ (reference sequence). CDR3 size: 19 residues.

This clone has only a few counts. The chain links TRBV19 to TRBJ1-1; 7 bases are a match to TRBD1. Trimming at V came to 5 bases and at J to 4 bases, leaving 7 bases not matched to a gene. The germline V gene has CDR1 LNHDA and CDR2 SQIVND (reference sequence). The CDR3 spans 14 residues. The CDR3 here is CASSVRQGVTEAFF. CDR3 in DNA: TGTGCCAGTAGTGTCCGACAGGGCGTCACTGAAGCTTTCTTT.